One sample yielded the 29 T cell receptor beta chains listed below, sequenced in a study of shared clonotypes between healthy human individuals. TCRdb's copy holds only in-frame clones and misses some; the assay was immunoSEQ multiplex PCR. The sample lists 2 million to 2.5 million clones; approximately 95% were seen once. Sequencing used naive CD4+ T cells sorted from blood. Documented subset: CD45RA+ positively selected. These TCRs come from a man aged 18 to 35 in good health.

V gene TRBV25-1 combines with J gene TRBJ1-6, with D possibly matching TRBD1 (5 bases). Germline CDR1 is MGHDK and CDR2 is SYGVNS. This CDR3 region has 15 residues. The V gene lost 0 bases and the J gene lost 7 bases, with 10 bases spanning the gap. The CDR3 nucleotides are TGTGCCAGCAGTGAATATGACAGACCGAATTCACCCCTCCACTTT. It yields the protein CASSEYDRPNSPLHF.

CDR3 nucleotide sequence: TGCGCCAGCAACCCCGGGACAACCTCTAGCACAGATACGCAGTATTTT. Translation gives CASNPGTTSSTDTQYF. The chain has TRBV5-1 and TRBJ2-3, with TRBD1 as a possible D gene (6 bases). Germline V CDR1 and CDR2: SGHRS, YFSETQ. CDR3 length: 16 amino acids. V gave up 6 bases and J gave up 0 bases, with 17 bases separating them.

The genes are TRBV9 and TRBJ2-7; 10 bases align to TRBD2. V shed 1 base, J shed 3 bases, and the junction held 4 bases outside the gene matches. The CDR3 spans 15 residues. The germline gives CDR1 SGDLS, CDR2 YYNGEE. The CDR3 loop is CASSVSSGGFYEQYF. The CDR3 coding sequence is TGTGCCAGCAGCGTAAGTAGCGGGGGGTTCTACGAGCAGTACTTC.

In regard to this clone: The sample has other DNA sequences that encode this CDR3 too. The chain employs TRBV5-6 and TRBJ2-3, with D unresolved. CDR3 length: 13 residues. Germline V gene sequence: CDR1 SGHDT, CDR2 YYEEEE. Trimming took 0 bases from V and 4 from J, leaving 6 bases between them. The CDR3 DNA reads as TGTGCCAGCAGCTTGGGACCATCAGATACGCAGTATTTT. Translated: CASSLGPSDTQYF.

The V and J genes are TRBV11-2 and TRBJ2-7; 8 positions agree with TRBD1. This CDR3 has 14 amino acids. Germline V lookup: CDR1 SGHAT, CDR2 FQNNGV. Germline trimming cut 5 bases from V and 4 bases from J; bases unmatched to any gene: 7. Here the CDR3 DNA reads TGTGCCAGCAGCACAGGTGGGACAGGTTACGAGCAGTACTTC. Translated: CASSTGGTGYEQYF.

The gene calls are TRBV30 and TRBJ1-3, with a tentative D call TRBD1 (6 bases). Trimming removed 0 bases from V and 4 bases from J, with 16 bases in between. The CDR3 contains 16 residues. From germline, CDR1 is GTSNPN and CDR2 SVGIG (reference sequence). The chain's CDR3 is CAWSVLGAGAGNTIYF. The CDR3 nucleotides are TGTGCCTGGAGTGTACTAGGTGCGGGGGCGGGAAACACCATATATTTT.

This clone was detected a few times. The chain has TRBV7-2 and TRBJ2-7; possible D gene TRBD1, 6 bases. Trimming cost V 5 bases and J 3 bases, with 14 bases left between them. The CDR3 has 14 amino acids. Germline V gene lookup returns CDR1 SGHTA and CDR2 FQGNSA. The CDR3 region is CASSRAGQNYEQYF. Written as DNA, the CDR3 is TGTGCCAGCAGCCGGGCCGGACAGAACTACGAGCAGTACTTC.

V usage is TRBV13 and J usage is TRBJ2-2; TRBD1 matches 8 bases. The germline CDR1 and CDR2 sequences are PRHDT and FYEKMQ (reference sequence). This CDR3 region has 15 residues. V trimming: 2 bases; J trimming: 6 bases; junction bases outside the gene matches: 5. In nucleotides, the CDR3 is TGTGCCAGCAGCTTACGGACAGGGTATGCCGGGGAGCTGTTTTTT. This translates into CASSLRTGYAGELFF.

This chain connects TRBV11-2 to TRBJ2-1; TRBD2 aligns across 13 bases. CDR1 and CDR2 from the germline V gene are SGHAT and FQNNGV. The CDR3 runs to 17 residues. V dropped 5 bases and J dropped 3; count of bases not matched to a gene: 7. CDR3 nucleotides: TGTGCCAGCAGCCCCGGACTAGCGGGGGCTATCTACAATGAGCAGTTCTTC. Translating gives CASSPGLAGAIYNEQFF.

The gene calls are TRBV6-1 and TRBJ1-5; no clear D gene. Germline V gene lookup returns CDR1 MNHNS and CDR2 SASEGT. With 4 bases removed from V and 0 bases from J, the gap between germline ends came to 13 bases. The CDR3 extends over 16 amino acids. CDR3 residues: CASSGTASYSNQPQHF. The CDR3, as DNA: TGTGCCAGCAGTGGGACGGCGAGCTATAGCAATCAGCCCCAGCATTTT.

The chain's CDR3 is CASSPLGGLAGDARYNEQFF. DNA for the CDR3: TGTGCCAGCAGCCCTCTCGGGGGACTAGCGGGAGACGCTCGCTACAATGAGCAGTTCTTC. The J gene is TRBJ2-1, the V gene TRBV13; 14 positions agree with TRBD2. Per germline, CDR1 PRHDT and CDR2 FYEKMQ (reference sequence). The V segment lost 5 bases and the J segment 3 bases; nucleotides outside the gene matches: 15. The CDR3 extends over 20 amino acids.

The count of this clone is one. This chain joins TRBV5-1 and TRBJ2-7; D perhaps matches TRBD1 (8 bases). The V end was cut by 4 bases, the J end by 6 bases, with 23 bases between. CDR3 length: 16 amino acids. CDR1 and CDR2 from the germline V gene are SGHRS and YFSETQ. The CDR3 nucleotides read TGCGCCAGCAGCCGGGAGGTGACAGGGGATGTATCCGAGCAGTACTTC. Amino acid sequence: CASSREVTGDVSEQYF.

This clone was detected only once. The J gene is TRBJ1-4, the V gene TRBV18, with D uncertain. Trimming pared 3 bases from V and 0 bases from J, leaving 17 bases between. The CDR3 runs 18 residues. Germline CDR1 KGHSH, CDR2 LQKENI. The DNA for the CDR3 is TGTGCCAGCTCACCCCGCCAGGTTCCCCAAACAACTAATGAAAAACTGTTTTTT. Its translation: CASSPRQVPQTTNEKLFF.

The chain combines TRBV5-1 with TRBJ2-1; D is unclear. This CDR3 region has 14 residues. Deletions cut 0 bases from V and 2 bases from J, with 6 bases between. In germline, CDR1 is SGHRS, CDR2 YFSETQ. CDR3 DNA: TGCGCCAGCAGCTTGGATCAGCCCTACAATGAGCAGTTCTTC. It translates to CASSLDQPYNEQFF. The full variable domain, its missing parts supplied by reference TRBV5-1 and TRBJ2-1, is KAGVTQTPRYLIKTRGQQVTLSCSPISGHRSVSWYQQTPGQGLQFLFEYFSETQRNKGNFPGRFSGRQFSNSRSEMNVSTLELGDSALYLCASSLDQPYNEQFFGPGTRLTVL.

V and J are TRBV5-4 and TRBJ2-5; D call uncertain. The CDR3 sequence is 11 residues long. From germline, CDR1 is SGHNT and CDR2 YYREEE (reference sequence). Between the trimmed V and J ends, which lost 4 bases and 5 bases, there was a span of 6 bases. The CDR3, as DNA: TGTGCCAGCAGCCAGGCGGAGACCCAGTACTTC. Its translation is CASSQAETQYF.

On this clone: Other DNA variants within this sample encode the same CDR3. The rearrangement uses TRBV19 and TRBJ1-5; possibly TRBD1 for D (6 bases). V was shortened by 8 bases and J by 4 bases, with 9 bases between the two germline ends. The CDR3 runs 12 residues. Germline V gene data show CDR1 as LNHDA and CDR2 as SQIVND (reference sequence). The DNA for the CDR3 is TGTGCCAGTGGGAGGGGGAATCAGCCCCAGCATTTT. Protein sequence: CASGRGNQPQHF.

CDR3 nucleotide sequence: TGTGCCATCAGTGAGACAGGTCAAACTGAAGCTTTCTTT. It specifies CAISETGQTEAFF. The V call is TRBV10-3, the J call TRBJ1-1, with D possibly TRBD1 on 5 matching bases. From germline, CDR1 is ENHRY and CDR2 SYGVKD. The length of the CDR3 is 13 residues. The ends were cut back, 2 bases at V and 5 bases at J, with 9 bases in the middle.

The CDR3 nucleotides are TGCGCCAGCAGCTTGGATGGAGGGGGGAACACTGAAGCTTTCTTT. It is translated as CASSLDGGGNTEAFF. The chain carries TRBV5-1 and TRBJ1-1, with D perhaps TRBD1 (6 bases). The V and J ends lost 0 bases and 1 base respectively, with 10 bases between them. The germline V gene has CDR1 SGHRS and CDR2 YFSETQ. The CDR3 totals 15 residues. Full variable domain (rest looked up from reference TRBV5-1 and TRBJ1-1): KAGVTQTPRYLIKTRGQQVTLSCSPISGHRSVSWYQQTPGQGLQFLFEYFSETQRNKGNFPGRFSGRQFSNSRSEMNVSTLELGDSALYLCASSLDGGGNTEAFFGQGTRLTVV.

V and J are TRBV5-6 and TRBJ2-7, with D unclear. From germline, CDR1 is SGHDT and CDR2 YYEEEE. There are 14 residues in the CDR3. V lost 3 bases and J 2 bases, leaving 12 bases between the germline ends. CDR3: CASSSNGGPYEQYF. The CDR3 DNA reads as TGTGCCAGCAGCTCGAACGGCGGTCCCTACGAGCAGTACTTC.

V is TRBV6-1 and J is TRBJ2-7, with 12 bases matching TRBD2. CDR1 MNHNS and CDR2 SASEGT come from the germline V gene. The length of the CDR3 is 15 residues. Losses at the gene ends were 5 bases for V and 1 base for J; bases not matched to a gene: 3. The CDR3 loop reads CASSRTSGNSYEQYF. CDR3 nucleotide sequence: TGTGCCAGCAGTCGGACTAGCGGGAATTCCTACGAGCAGTACTTC.

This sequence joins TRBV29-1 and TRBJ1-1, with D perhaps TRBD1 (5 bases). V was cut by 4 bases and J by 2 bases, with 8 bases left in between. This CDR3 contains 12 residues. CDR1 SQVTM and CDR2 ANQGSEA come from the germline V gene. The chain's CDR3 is CSVARVNTEAFF. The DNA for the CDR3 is TGCAGCGTTGCCAGGGTAAACACTGAAGCTTTCTTT.

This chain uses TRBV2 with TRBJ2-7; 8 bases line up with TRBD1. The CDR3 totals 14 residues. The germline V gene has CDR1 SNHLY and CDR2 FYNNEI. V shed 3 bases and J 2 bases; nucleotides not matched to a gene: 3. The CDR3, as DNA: TGTGCCAGCAGTGACCAGGGGGCCACCTACGAGCAGTACTTC. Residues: CASSDQGATYEQYF.

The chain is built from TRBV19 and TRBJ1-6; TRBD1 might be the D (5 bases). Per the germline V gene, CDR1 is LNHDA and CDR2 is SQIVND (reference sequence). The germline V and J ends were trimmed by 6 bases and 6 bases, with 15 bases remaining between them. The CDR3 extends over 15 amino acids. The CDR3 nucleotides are TGTGCCAGTAGGTTTACAGGTCGCCTTAATTCACCCCTCCACTTT. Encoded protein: CASRFTGRLNSPLHF.

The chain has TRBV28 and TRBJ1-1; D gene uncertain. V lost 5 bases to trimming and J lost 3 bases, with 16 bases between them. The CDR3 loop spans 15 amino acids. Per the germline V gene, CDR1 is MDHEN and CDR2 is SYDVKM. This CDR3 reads CASSLPPGRDTEAFF. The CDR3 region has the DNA TGTGCCAGCAGTCTCCCTCCTGGACGGGACACTGAAGCTTTCTTT.

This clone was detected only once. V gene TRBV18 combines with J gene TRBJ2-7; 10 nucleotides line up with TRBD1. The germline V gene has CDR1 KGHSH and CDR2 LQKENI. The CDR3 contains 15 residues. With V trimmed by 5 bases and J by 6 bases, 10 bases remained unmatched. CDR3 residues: CASSTGQGTLSEQYF. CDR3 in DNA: TGTGCCAGCTCAACGGGACAGGGGACCCTAAGCGAGCAGTACTTC.

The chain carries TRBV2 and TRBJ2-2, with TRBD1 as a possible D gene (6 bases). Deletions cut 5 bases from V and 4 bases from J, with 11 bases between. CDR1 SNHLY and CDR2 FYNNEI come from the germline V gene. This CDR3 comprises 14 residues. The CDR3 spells CASSILRGTGELFF. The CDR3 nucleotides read TGTGCCAGCAGTATCCTCAGGGGCACCGGGGAGCTGTTTTTT.

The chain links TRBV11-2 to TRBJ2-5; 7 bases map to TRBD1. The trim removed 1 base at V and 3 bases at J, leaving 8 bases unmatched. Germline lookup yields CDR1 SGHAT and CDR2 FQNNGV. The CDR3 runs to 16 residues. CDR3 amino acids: CASSLGLKGAEETQYF. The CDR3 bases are TGTGCCAGCAGCTTAGGTCTAAAGGGGGCGGAAGAGACCCAGTACTTC.

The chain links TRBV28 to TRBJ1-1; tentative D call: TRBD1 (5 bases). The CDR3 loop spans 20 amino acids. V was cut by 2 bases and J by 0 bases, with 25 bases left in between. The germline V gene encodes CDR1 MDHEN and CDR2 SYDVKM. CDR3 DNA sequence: TGTGCCAGCAGTTTAGTCGGCGGGGGTATTATTCTGGGAATGAACACTGAAGCTTTCTTT. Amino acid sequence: CASSLVGGGIILGMNTEAFF.

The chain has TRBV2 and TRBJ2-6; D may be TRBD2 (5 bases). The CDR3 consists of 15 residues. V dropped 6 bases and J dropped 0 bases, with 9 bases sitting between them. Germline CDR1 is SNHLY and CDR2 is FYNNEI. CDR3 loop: CASRRASSGANVLTF. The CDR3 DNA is TGTGCCAGCAGGAGGGCGAGCTCTGGGGCCAACGTCCTGACTTTC.